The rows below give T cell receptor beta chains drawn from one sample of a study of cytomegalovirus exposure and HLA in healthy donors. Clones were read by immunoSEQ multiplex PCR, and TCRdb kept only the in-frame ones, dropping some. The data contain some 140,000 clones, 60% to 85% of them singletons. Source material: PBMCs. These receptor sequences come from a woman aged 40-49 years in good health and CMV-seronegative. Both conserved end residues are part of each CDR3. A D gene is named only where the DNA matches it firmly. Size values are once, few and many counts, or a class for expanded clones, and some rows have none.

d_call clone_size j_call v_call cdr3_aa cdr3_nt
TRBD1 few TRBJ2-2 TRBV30 CAWSTRTGRGTGELFF TGTGCCTGGAGTACCCGGACAGGGCGCGGCACCGGGGAGCTGTTTTTT
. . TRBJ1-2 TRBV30 CAWTLPGLTNGYTF TGTGCCTGGACCCTCCCGGGACTTACCAATGGCTACACCTTC
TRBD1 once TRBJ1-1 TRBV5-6 CASSWRDRHTEAFF TGTGCCAGCAGCTGGCGGGACAGACACACTGAAGCTTTCTTT
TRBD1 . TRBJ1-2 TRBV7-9 CASSLQGADYGYTF TGTGCCAGCAGCTTACAGGGGGCGGACTATGGCTACACCTTC
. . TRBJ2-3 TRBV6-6 CASRSERGTDTQYF TGTGCCAGCAGAAGCGAGAGGGGCACAGATACGCAGTATTTT
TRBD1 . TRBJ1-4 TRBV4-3 CASSQGSGQGVEKLFF TGCGCCAGCAGCCAAGGTTCTGGACAGGGTGTGGAAAAACTGTTTTTT
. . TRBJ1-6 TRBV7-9 CASSPAGIVYNSPLHF TGTGCCAGCAGCCCCGCAGGGATAGTTTATAATTCACCCCTCCACTTT
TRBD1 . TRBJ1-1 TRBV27 CASRNYRGASTEAFF TGTGCCAGCAGGAACTACAGGGGTGCGTCTACTGAAGCTTTCTTT
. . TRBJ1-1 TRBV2 CASRAGDDTEAFF TGTGCCAGCAGAGCAGGGGACGACACTGAAGCTTTCTTT
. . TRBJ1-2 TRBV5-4 CASSQGQWDRYGYTF TGTGCCAGCAGCCAAGGACAGTGGGACCGATATGGCTACACCTTC
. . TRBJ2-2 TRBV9 CASSVLGENTGELFF TGTGCCAGCAGCGTTTTGGGCGAGAACACCGGGGAGCTGTTTTTT
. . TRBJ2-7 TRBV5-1 CASSLVTDYEQYF TGCGCCAGCAGCTTGGTGACAGACTACGAGCAGTACTTC
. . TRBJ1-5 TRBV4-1 CASSHDGGYNQPQHF TGCGCCAGCAGCCACGATGGCGGATACAATCAGCCCCAGCATTTT
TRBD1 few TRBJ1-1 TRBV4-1 CASRQMTGAHDTEAFF TGCGCCAGCAGACAGATGACAGGGGCCCACGACACTGAAGCTTTCTTT
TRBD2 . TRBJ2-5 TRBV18 CASSRLSDWTSAETQYF TGTGCCAGCTCCAGACTTTCTGATTGGACTAGCGCGGAGACCCAGTACTTC
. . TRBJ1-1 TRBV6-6 CASRTGTLPTEAFF TGTGCCAGCAGAACCGGGACACTGCCGACTGAAGCTTTCTTT
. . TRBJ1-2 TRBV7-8 CASSPGTGANYGYTF TGTGCCAGCAGCCCTGGAACAGGCGCTAACTATGGCTACACCTTC
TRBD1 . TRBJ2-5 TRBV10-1 CASSEVEGDRRDRRTWTQYF TGCGCCAGCAGTGAGGTCGAAGGGGACAGGAGGGACAGGAGAACTTGGACCCAGTACTTC
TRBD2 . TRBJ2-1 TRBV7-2 CASRFPGLASNEQFF TGTGCCAGCAGATTCCCGGGACTAGCAAGCAATGAGCAGTTCTTC
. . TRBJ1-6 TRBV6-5 CASSSRVKNSPLHF TGTGCCAGCAGTTCCAGGGTTAAGAATTCACCCCTCCACTTT
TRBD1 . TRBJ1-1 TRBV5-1 CASSSGQLYTEAFF TGCGCCAGCAGCTCGGGACAGCTCTACACTGAAGCTTTCTTT
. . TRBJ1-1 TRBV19 CASRQDYTEAFF TGTGCCAGTCGACAGGATTATACTGAAGCTTTCTTT
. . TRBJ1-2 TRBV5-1 CASSLDTPNYGYTF TGCGCCAGCAGCTTGGACACCCCTAACTATGGCTACACCTTC
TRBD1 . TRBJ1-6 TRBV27 CASKQGTSNSPLHF TGTGCCAGCAAACAGGGGACTTCCAATTCACCCCTCCACTTT
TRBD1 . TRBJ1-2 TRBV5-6 CASRRDSTYNYGYTF TGTGCCAGCAGACGGGACAGTACTTATAACTATGGCTACACCTTC
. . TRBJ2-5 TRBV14 CASSKTRSQETQYF TGTGCCAGCAGCAAGACTAGATCCCAAGAGACCCAGTACTTC
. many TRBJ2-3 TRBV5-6 CASSLASSTDTQYF TGTGCCAGCAGCTTGGCTAGTTCCACAGATACGCAGTATTTT
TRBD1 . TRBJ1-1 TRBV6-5 CASSSGTVTNTEAFF TGTGCCAGCAGTTCCGGGACAGTTACGAACACTGAAGCTTTCTTT
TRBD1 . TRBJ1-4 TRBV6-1 CASSEGTGVEKLFF TGTGCCAGCAGTGAAGGGACAGGGGTAGAAAAACTGTTTTTT
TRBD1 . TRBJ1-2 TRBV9 CASSVGDRGPGYTF TGTGCCAGCAGCGTAGGGGACAGGGGGCCTGGCTACACCTTC
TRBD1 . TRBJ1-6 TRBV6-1 CASNPGGGITSPLHF TGTGCCAGCAATCCAGGGGGCGGCATCACTTCACCCCTCCACTTT
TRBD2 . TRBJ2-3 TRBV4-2 CASSQDPGSGAGTDTQYF TGTGCCAGCAGCCAAGATCCCGGGAGCGGGGCGGGAACAGATACGCAGTATTTT
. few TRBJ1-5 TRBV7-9 CASRYHGWNQPQHF TGTGCCAGCAGGTATCACGGTTGGAATCAGCCCCAGCATTTT
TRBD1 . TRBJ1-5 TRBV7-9 CASSSGQVNQPQHF TGTGCCAGCAGCTCCGGACAGGTCAATCAGCCCCAGCATTTT
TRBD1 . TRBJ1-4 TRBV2 CASSRQGMKLFF TGTGCCAGCAGTCGACAGGGTATGAAACTGTTTTTT
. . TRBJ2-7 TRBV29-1 CSVEAGSYEQYF TGCAGCGTTGAGGCAGGCTCCTACGAGCAGTACTTC
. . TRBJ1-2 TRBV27 CASSPLTDLHYGYTF TGTGCCAGCAGTCCGTTGACAGATCTGCACTATGGCTACACCTTC
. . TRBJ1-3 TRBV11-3 CASSRGSGNTIYF TGTGCCAGCAGCCGGGGCTCTGGAAACACCATATATTTT
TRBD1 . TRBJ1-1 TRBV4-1 CASSQGPGQGSTEAFF TGCGCCAGCAGCCAGGGTCCGGGACAGGGTTCCACTGAAGCTTTCTTT
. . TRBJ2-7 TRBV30 CAWSVNQREQYF TGTGCCTGGAGTGTAAATCAGCGCGAGCAGTACTTC
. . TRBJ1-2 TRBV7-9 CASSLVLYGYTF TGTGCCAGCAGCTTAGTACTCTATGGCTACACCTTC
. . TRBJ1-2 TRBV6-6 CASSQDGLYGYTF TGTGCCAGCAGTCAGGACGGACTCTATGGCTACACCTTC
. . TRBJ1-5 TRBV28 CASSSGTRGNQPQHF TGTGCCAGCAGTTCAGGGACAAGGGGCAATCAGCCCCAGCATTTT
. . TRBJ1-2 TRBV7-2 CASSLEAGNSYGYTF TGTGCCAGCAGCTTAGAGGCAGGGAACTCCTATGGCTACACCTTC
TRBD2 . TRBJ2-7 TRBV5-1 CASSEAPRTSGGYEQYF TGCGCCAGCAGCGAAGCTCCCCGGACTAGCGGGGGTTACGAGCAGTACTTC
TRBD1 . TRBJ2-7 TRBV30 CAWSPGGEQYF TGTGCCTGGAGTCCAGGGGGCGAGCAGTACTTC
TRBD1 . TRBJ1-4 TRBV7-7 CASSLGDSAGEKLFF TGTGCTAGCAGCTTAGGGGACAGCGCCGGTGAAAAACTGTTTTTT
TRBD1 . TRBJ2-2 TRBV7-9 CASSLVQGPTGELFF TGTGCCAGCAGCTTAGTACAGGGGCCCACCGGGGAGCTGTTTTTT
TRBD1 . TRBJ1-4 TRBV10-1 CASSEAGGYDEKLFF TGCGCCAGCAGTGAAGCAGGGGGCTACGATGAAAAACTGTTTTTT
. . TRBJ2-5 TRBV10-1 CASSESTKETQYF TGCGCCAGCAGTGAGTCGACAAAAGAGACCCAGTACTTC
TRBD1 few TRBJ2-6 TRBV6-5 CASSYPGQGANVLTF TGTGCCAGCAGTTATCCGGGACAGGGGGCCAACGTCCTGACTTTC
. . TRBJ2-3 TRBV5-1 CASWGYTDTQYF TGCGCCAGCTGGGGCTACACAGATACGCAGTATTTT
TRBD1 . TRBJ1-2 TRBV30 CAWSERRGHGYTF TGTGCCTGGAGTGAGCGGAGGGGGCATGGCTACACCTTC
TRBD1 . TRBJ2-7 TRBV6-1 CASSDQGAKYF TGTGCCAGCAGTGACCAGGGGGCGAAGTACTTC
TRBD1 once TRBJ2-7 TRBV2 CASSSGTGGFGQYF TGTGCCAGCAGTTCCGGGACAGGGGGCTTTGGGCAGTACTTC
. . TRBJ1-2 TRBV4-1 CASSQGGTSGDLHGYTF TGCGCCAGCAGCCAAGGGGGCACATCAGGGGATCTCCACGGCTACACCTTC
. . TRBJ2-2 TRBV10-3 CAIASKGANTGELFF TGTGCCATCGCTTCGAAGGGGGCGAACACCGGGGAGCTGTTTTTT
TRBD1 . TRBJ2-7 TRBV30 CAWTQDRSYGQYF TGTGCCTGGACCCAGGACAGGTCTTATGGGCAGTACTTC